Listed here is a single TCR beta chain. From germline, CDR1 is SGHAT and CDR2 FQNNGV. The CDR3 has 14 residues. V was clipped by 1 base and J by 6 bases, with 12 bases between them. The data stem from a study of T cell changes during pregnancy in multiple sclerosis. The assay was immunoSEQ multiplex PCR, and TCRdb's table has in-frame clones only and misses some. This sample carries 75,000 to 80,000 clones, about 89% of them seen once, and the ten largest clones take approximately 2%. The receptor's source is a female donor with multiple sclerosis, enrolled in a pregnancy study. The specimen comprised peripheral blood, sampled before pregnancy. This chain joins TRBV11-2 and TRBJ1-1; possibly TRBD1 for D (5 bases). The CDR3 is CASSLGTFPPEAFF. DNA of the CDR3: TGTGCCAGCAGCTTAGGGACATTTCCTCCTGAAGCTTTCTTT.